A single sample is the source of the 25 T cell receptor beta chains below, sequenced in a study of post-analysis software for immune sequencing data. Regarding the study as a whole: The five TRBV segments detected at higher frequency in patients than in controls included TRBV5-6, TRBV5-1 and TRBV20-1.

No antigen has been identified for these receptors. Sequencing libraries made from TCR beta cDNA carried unique molecular identifiers. TCRdb independently ran MiXCR on the PCR reads; one entry per CDR3 protein. The table shows just over 250,000 distinct CDR3 sequences, with roughly a third occurring only once. Sequencing was performed on blood. These receptors originate from a girl aged 10 to 17 with multiple sclerosis.

Many counts were recorded for this clonotype. DNA of the CDR3: TGCAGTGCTAGAGAACCCGGGAGGGAAAACATTCAGTACTTC. Translated: CSAREPGRENIQYF. The chain is built from TRBV20-1 and TRBJ2-4; TRBD2 agrees at 8 bases. Germline CDR1 is DFQATT and CDR2 is SNEGSKA (reference sequence). The V segment lost 0 bases and the J segment 5 bases; nucleotides outside the gene matches: 3. The CDR3 length is 14 residues.

This clonotype has a count of ten or more. This chain joins TRBV7-6 and TRBJ2-5; TRBD1 matches at 8 bases. Germline V gene lookup returns CDR1 SGHVS and CDR2 FNYEAQ. Losses at the gene ends were 2 bases for V and 4 bases for J; bases not matched to a gene: 9. The CDR3 sequence is 16 residues long. The CDR3 DNA sequence: TGTGCCAGCAGCTTATTGGTCAGGGGGCTGGGAGAGACCCAGTACTTC. Its translation is CASSLLVRGLGETQYF.

Many counts were recorded for this clonotype. The chain links TRBV4-2 to TRBJ2-3; 9 bases map to TRBD2. Trimming removed 0 bases from V and 6 bases from J; junction bases left unmatched: 4. CDR3 size: 15 residues. From germline, CDR1 is LGHNA and CDR2 YNFKEQ. The CDR3 sequence is CASSQEGTSPDTQYF. In DNA form, the CDR3 reads TGTGCCAGCAGCCAAGAAGGGACTAGCCCGGATACGCAGTATTTT.

V gene TRBV3-1 combines with J gene TRBJ2-1; a weak D match, TRBD2 (6 bases). The germline CDR1 and CDR2 sequences are LGHDT and YNNKEL (reference sequence). V was clipped by 0 bases and J by 10 bases, with 13 bases between them. The CDR3 length is 14 residues. The CDR3 bases are TGTGCCAGCAGCCAAGAAGTAGCGGTCGGGGAGCAGTTCTTC. Translated: CASSQEVAVGEQFF.

With regard to this clonotype: A clone one base away is much larger, so this may be a read error. The chain is built from TRBV20-1 and TRBJ2-1, with TRBD2 as a possible D gene (7 bases). V lost 6 bases and J 4 bases, leaving 19 bases between the germline ends. CDR3 length equals 15 residues. Germline V gene data show CDR1 as DFQATT and CDR2 as SNEGSKA (reference sequence). CDR3 sequence reads: CSASRGAEPYNEQFF. The CDR3 DNA reads as TGCAGTGCCTCACGGGGGGCCGAACCATACAATGAGCAGTTCTTC.

The chain has TRBV6-6 and TRBJ1-2; 12 bases are a match to TRBD1. The CDR3 consists of 16 residues. The V and J ends lost 6 bases and 4 bases, in that order; junction bases with no gene match: 9. CDR1 is MNHNY, CDR2 SVGAGI, per germline (reference sequence). In DNA form, the CDR3 reads TGTGCCAGCAGCGCCGGGGACAGGGGGCGCATCTATGGCTACACCTTC. Translated, it gives CASSAGDRGRIYGYTF.

The rearrangement uses TRBV6-2 or TRBV6-3 and TRBJ1-5; unclear D gene. V was shortened by 2 bases and J by 7 bases, with 12 bases between the two germline ends. The CDR3 covers 14 residues. Germline CDR1 is MNHEY and CDR2 is SVGEGT. In nucleotides, the CDR3 is TGTGCCAGCAGTTACACCCGGGCCGGGCAGCCCCAGCATTTT. Its protein is CASSYTRAGQPQHF.

Details on this clonotype: A read error is possible here, since a much larger clone lies one base away. This chain connects TRBV7-2 to TRBJ2-7, with 8 bases aligning to TRBD1. CDR1 is SGHTA, CDR2 FQGNSA, per germline. The junction had 8 bases not matched to a gene; V was cut back by 5 bases and J by 8 bases. The CDR3 is 13 amino acids. The CDR3: CASSPGQGLKQYF. DNA for the CDR3: TGTGCCAGCAGCCCAGGACAGGGCCTCAAGCAGTACTTC.

As for this clonotype: One end of the junction is discordant with germline, which a read error may explain. The V gene is TRBV7-9, the J gene TRBJ2-3, with D tentatively TRBD2 (5 bases). CDR3 size: 14 residues. CDR1 is SEHNR, CDR2 FQNEAQ, per germline (reference sequence). Here the CDR3 DNA reads TGTGCCAGCAGCTTACGAGGGAACACAGATTCGCAGTATTTT. Residues: CASSLRGNTDSQYF.

This chain links TRBV7-9 with TRBJ2-1; 13 nucleotides align to TRBD2. Per the germline V gene, CDR1 is SEHNR and CDR2 is FQNEAQ (reference sequence). CDR3 length: 16 amino acids. V trimming: 6 bases; J trimming: 4 bases; junction bases outside the gene matches: 6. The DNA of the CDR3 is TGTGCCAGCAGGACTACTAGCGGGAGGGAGTACAATGAGCAGTTCTTC. Translating it yields CASRTTSGREYNEQFF.

As for this clonotype: A much larger clonotype is one base distant, so this may be a read error. The CDR3 DNA sequence: TGTGCCAGCAGCTTACCGCAGACACTCGCGAGGGAAGCTTTCTTT. Its protein product is CASSLPQTLAREAFF. The chain links TRBV11-2 to TRBJ1-1; D gene ambiguous. The ends were cut back, 2 bases at V and 8 bases at J, with 18 bases in the middle. Germline V gene lookup returns CDR1 SGHAT and CDR2 FQNNGV. The CDR3 is 15 amino acids.

At least ten counts were recorded for this clonotype. The chain is built from TRBV29-1 and TRBJ2-1; D might be TRBD2 (5 bases). Germline V CDR1 and CDR2: SQVTM, ANQGSEA. V lost 3 bases and J 0 bases, leaving 9 bases between the germline ends. The CDR3 is made up of 14 amino acids. The CDR3 spells CSVEQLDSYNEQFF. In nucleotides, the CDR3 is TGCAGCGTTGAGCAACTAGACTCCTACAATGAGCAGTTCTTC.

This clonotype was found many times. The genes are TRBV7-2 and TRBJ1-6, with 7 bases that match TRBD1. The germline V gene encodes CDR1 SGHTA and CDR2 FQGNSA. This CDR3 is built from 15 residues. The V segment lost 1 base and the J segment 14 bases; nucleotides outside the gene matches: 11. CDR3 sequence reads: CASSLVGTERKTLHF. CDR3 sequence (DNA): TGTGCCAGCAGCTTAGTTGGGACAGAACGTAAAACCCTCCACTTT.

This clonotype was seen repeatedly, ten times or more. At one end, the junction sequence differs from germline, possibly due to a read error. The chain has TRBV20-1 and TRBJ2-3; unclear D gene. In germline, CDR1 is DFQATT, CDR2 SNEGSKA (reference sequence). This CDR3 spans 14 amino acids. CDR3 sequence (DNA): TGCAGTGCCAGAGGCACTCTGGGCGGAGATACGCAGTATTTT. Translating it yields CSARGTLGGDTQYF.

This clonotype was recorded a few times. The DNA of the CDR3 is TGTGCCAGCAGTTCGGAGGGGATTCAGCCCCAGCATTTT. Protein: CASSSEGIQPQHF. The rearrangement links TRBV12-3 or TRBV12-4 to TRBJ1-5; tentatively, D is TRBD1 (5 bases). The V end lost 4 bases, the J end lost 6 bases, and 10 bases lay between the germline ends. This CDR3 contains 13 residues.

Of note for this clonotype: Being one base from a much bigger clone, this may be a read error. This chain uses TRBV6-5 with TRBJ2-1, with 12 bases aligning to TRBD2. V lost 4 bases, J lost 4 bases, and 5 bases stayed unmatched. CDR1 is MNHEY and CDR2 is SVGAGI in the germline V gene. This CDR3 has 16 amino acids. DNA of the CDR3: TGTGCCAGCAGTTGGAGGACTAGCGGGATGTACAATGAGCAGTTCTTC. It codes for CASSWRTSGMYNEQFF.

As to this clonotype: A read error may account for a junction end that differs from germline. The genes are TRBV4-1 and TRBJ2-1; D possibly uses TRBD1 or TRBD2 (6 bases each). Looked up from germline, CDR1 is MGHRA and CDR2 is YSYEKL. This CDR3 spans 18 amino acids. The CDR3 bases are TGCGCCAGCAGCCCAGTACCACCTTGGGGGGCGAACTACAATGAACAGTTCTTC. It specifies CASSPVPPWGANYNEQFF.

This clonotype was picked up many times. V and J are TRBV20-1 and TRBJ2-5, with no clear D. V dropped 3 bases and J dropped 3 bases, with 11 bases sitting between them. CDR1 is DFQATT, CDR2 SNEGSKA, per germline (reference sequence). There are 13 residues in the CDR3. This chain's CDR3 is CSASIVEEETQYF. DNA for the CDR3: TGCAGTGCTAGTATAGTAGAAGAAGAGACCCAGTACTTC.

About this clonotype itself: A much larger clone differs from this one at a single base, so this may be a read error. The chain couples TRBV27 to TRBJ2-7; TRBD2 aligns across 7 bases. Germline V lookup: CDR1 MNHEY, CDR2 SMNVEV (reference sequence). The CDR3 runs 14 residues. V dropped 2 bases and J dropped 7; count of bases not matched to a gene: 8. The CDR3 loop reads CASSLAGVANEQYF. The DNA of the CDR3 is TGTGCCAGCAGTTTAGCGGGAGTGGCGAATGAGCAGTACTTC.

This clonotype was recorded a few times. CDR3 amino acids: CASSQDRAYGYTF. The CDR3 coding sequence is TGTGCCAGCTCGCAGGACAGGGCCTATGGCTACACCTTC. The chain couples TRBV18 to TRBJ1-2; 8 nucleotides agree with TRBD1. Germline-derived CDR1 and CDR2 are KGHSH and LQKENI. CDR3 length equals 13 residues. V shed 6 bases and J 4 bases; nucleotides not matched to a gene: 4.

For this clonotype: With a much larger clone just one base away, this may be a read error. The rearrangement uses TRBV5-1 and TRBJ2-5; 7 bases line up with TRBD2. The ends lost 0 bases at V and 9 bases at J; junction bases unmatched: 11. Germline assignment: CDR1 SGHRS and CDR2 YFSETQ. This CDR3 comprises 15 residues. CDR3 sequence: CASSLGSSGGEPQYF. The DNA of the CDR3 is TGCGCCAGCAGCTTGGGGTCTAGCGGTGGGGAGCCCCAGTACTTC.

Comments on this clonotype: The junction does not match germline at one end; this may be a read error. This sequence joins TRBV13 and TRBJ1-5; weak D call: TRBD1 (6 bases). Germline-derived CDR1 and CDR2 are PRHDT and FYEKMQ (reference sequence). The CDR3 has 13 residues. DNA of the CDR3: TGTGCCAGCAGCCACCAGGGGAATCGGCCCCAGCATTTT. Translated: CASSHQGNRPQHF.

This chain uses TRBV28 with TRBJ2-3; TRBD1 matches 10 bases. This CDR3 has 16 amino acids. The germline V gene encodes CDR1 MDHEN and CDR2 SYDVKM. V lost 6 bases, J lost 3 bases, and 9 bases stayed unmatched. CDR3 residues: CASSPRQGALTDTQYF. The CDR3 nucleotides read TGTGCCAGCAGCCCTAGACAGGGGGCTTTAACAGATACGCAGTATTTT.

This clonotype showed up many times. The chain uses TRBV7-2 and TRBJ1-2; the D gene is possibly TRBD1 (5 bases). The CDR3 contains 15 residues. The germline CDR1 and CDR2 sequences are SGHTA and FQGNSA. The V end was cut by 5 bases, the J end by 2 bases, with 15 bases between. CDR3 region: CASSELGGRNYGYTF. The CDR3 region has the DNA TGTGCCAGCAGCGAACTGGGGGGTCGGAACTATGGCTACACCTTC.

This clonotype was recorded many times. The chain joins TRBV6-6 to TRBJ2-1, with 7 bases matching TRBD2. The CDR3 runs to 16 residues. CDR1 MNHNY and CDR2 SVGAGI come from the germline V gene (reference sequence). The V segment lost 5 bases and the J segment 8 bases; nucleotides outside the gene matches: 15. As DNA, the CDR3 is TGTGCCAGCAGTCCCCGAGGAAGCGGGGTAGAGGATGAGCAGTTCTTC. This sequence encodes CASSPRGSGVEDEQFF.